The entry below gives a single T cell receptor (beta chain) sequence along with its context. This record comes from a study of regulatory T cells in long-lasting Graves disease. Specified time point: newly diagnosed GD, antithyroid drugs for less than 3 months. PBMCs were the source of the RNA used for TCR sequencing. The V segment lost 8 bases and the J segment 7 bases; nucleotides outside the gene matches: 5. Germline CDR1 and CDR2: SNHLY and FYNNEI. The CDR3 extends over 13 amino acids. iRepertoire HTBI primers and Arm-PCR of CDR3 regions built TCR beta libraries. TCRdb re-called the multiplex PCR reads through MiXCR, storing one row per CDR3 protein. The sample lists under 700,000 distinct CDR3 sequences, about 16% occurring once. This same sample was also taken into another study, of T cells in Graves' hyperthyroidism and ophthalmopathy.

The specimen was peripheral blood mononuclear cells (PBMCs), collected at new diagnosis, from a patient treated with antithyroid drugs. This clonotype originated in a woman in her forties or fifties with Graves disease. This chain connects TRBV2 to TRBJ1-6; 7 nucleotides match TRBD1. Here the CDR3 reads CASGDSHNSPLHF. CDR3 DNA sequence: TGTGCCAGCGGGGACAGTCACAATTCACCCCTCCACTTT.